The rows below give T cell receptor beta chains drawn from one sample of a study of STAT5B mutations in CD4+ large granular lymphocyte leukemia. Assay: immunoSEQ multiplex PCR; the TCRdb copy retains only in-frame clones and omits some. In the table there are about 20,000 clones, about four fifths of which are singletons. The sequenced material came from CD4+ T cells from blood buffy coats. All receptors derive from a human donor in good health. CDR3s include the opening cysteine and the closing phenylalanine or tryptophan. Each record gives: D gene, clone size, J gene, V gene, CDR3 DNA, CDR3 protein. D genes are given only for firm matches. Only some rows state a clone size, as once, few, many or a class for expanded clones.

d_gene: TRBD2; abundance: .; j_gene: TRBJ2-3; v_gene: TRBV18; CDR3nt: TGTGCCAGCTCACCAAGGCGGGGGGATACAGATACGCAGTATTTT; CDR3aa: CASSPRRGDTDTQYF
d_gene: .; abundance: few; j_gene: TRBJ1-1; v_gene: TRBV14; CDR3nt: TGTGCCAGCAGCCAAGATCGGGGCCAGAAGGGGAACACTGAAGCTTTCTTT; CDR3aa: CASSQDRGQKGNTEAFF
d_gene: .; abundance: .; j_gene: TRBJ2-7; v_gene: TRBV9; CDR3nt: TGTGCCAGCAGCGCATCTCTAGGGCACGAGCAGTACTTC; CDR3aa: CASSASLGHEQYF
d_gene: .; abundance: .; j_gene: TRBJ2-3; v_gene: TRBV4-1; CDR3nt: TGCGCCAGCAGCCAGGAGGGGCTAGCGTTAAGCACAGATACGCAGTATTTT; CDR3aa: CASSQEGLALSTDTQYF
d_gene: .; abundance: .; j_gene: TRBJ2-7; v_gene: TRBV29-1; CDR3nt: TGCAGCGTTGAAGGAATAGGCCGGGACGTCCCCTACGAGCAGTACTTC; CDR3aa: CSVEGIGRDVPYEQYF
d_gene: .; abundance: .; j_gene: TRBJ2-7; v_gene: TRBV5-3; CDR3nt: TGTGCCAGAAGATTCCAGACAGGCTCCCACTCCTACGAGCAGTACTTC; CDR3aa: CARRFQTGSHSYEQYF
d_gene: .; abundance: .; j_gene: TRBJ2-3; v_gene: TRBV7-2; CDR3nt: TGTGCCAGCAGCTTTACGAGTTTGTCCACAGATACGCAGTATTTT; CDR3aa: CASSFTSLSTDTQYF
d_gene: TRBD1; abundance: .; j_gene: TRBJ1-6; v_gene: TRBV6-6; CDR3nt: TGTGCCAGCAGTCCTGGGGACAGGGATAATTCACCCCTCCACTTT; CDR3aa: CASSPGDRDNSPLHF
d_gene: TRBD2; abundance: .; j_gene: TRBJ2-3; v_gene: TRBV5-1; CDR3nt: TGCGCCAGCAGCTTGATGGCGGGAGGGGGCACAGATACGCAGTATTTT; CDR3aa: CASSLMAGGGTDTQYF
d_gene: TRBD2; abundance: .; j_gene: TRBJ2-7; v_gene: TRBV9; CDR3nt: TGTGCCAGCAGCGCTAGCGGGGGGTTCGGGGGAGAGCAGTACTTC; CDR3aa: CASSASGGFGGEQYF
d_gene: TRBD1; abundance: .; j_gene: TRBJ1-1; v_gene: TRBV4-3; CDR3nt: TGCGCCAGCAGCAATTACAGGGGTAGTACTGAAGCTTTCTTT; CDR3aa: CASSNYRGSTEAFF
d_gene: TRBD1; abundance: once; j_gene: TRBJ1-3; v_gene: TRBV11-2; CDR3nt: TGTGCCAGCAGCTTGGGGGGACAGGGTGCAAACACCATATATTTT; CDR3aa: CASSLGGQGANTIYF
d_gene: .; abundance: .; j_gene: TRBJ1-4; v_gene: TRBV18; CDR3nt: TGTGCCAGCTCACCACAGGGGCTACGGGAAAAACTGTTTTTT; CDR3aa: CASSPQGLREKLFF
d_gene: .; abundance: .; j_gene: TRBJ2-5; v_gene: TRBV11-2; CDR3nt: TGTGCCAGCAGCTTAGTCCAAGAGACCCAGTACTTC; CDR3aa: CASSLVQETQYF
d_gene: .; abundance: .; j_gene: TRBJ2-7; v_gene: TRBV10-3; CDR3nt: TGTGCCATCAGTGAGTCGGTAGGCTACGAGCAGTACTTC; CDR3aa: CAISESVGYEQYF
d_gene: .; abundance: .; j_gene: TRBJ2-1; v_gene: TRBV29-1; CDR3nt: TGCAGCGTAAATAGCGCCAGCTCCTACAATGAGCAGTTCTTC; CDR3aa: CSVNSASSYNEQFF
d_gene: .; abundance: once; j_gene: TRBJ2-3; v_gene: TRBV7-3; CDR3nt: TGTGCCAGCAGCTTAGGAGTAAGCACAGATACGCAGTATTTT; CDR3aa: CASSLGVSTDTQYF
d_gene: TRBD1; abundance: .; j_gene: TRBJ2-1; v_gene: TRBV19; CDR3nt: TGTGCCAGTAGTGGGGGGACAGGGGCGCAGTACAATGAGCAGTTCTTC; CDR3aa: CASSGGTGAQYNEQFF
d_gene: .; abundance: .; j_gene: TRBJ2-1; v_gene: TRBV7-2; CDR3nt: TGTGCCAGCAGCTTATTACTAGTTCCTAATGAGCAGTTCTTC; CDR3aa: CASSLLLVPNEQFF
d_gene: .; abundance: .; j_gene: TRBJ1-4; v_gene: TRBV28; CDR3nt: TGTGCCAGCAGTTTCAGGGGCACTAATGAAAAACTGTTTTTT; CDR3aa: CASSFRGTNEKLFF
d_gene: .; abundance: few; j_gene: TRBJ2-5; v_gene: TRBV15; CDR3nt: TGTGCCACCAGCAGAGATCTGTTAGAGACCCAGTACTTC; CDR3aa: CATSRDLLETQYF
d_gene: .; abundance: .; j_gene: TRBJ2-5; v_gene: TRBV6-6; CDR3nt: TGTGCCAGCAGTCCCCTAGCGGAGACCCAGTACTTC; CDR3aa: CASSPLAETQYF
d_gene: .; abundance: .; j_gene: TRBJ2-5; v_gene: TRBV18; CDR3nt: TGTGCCAGCTCACCACCGACTGGGCCGCTAAAGGGAGAGACCCAGTACTTC; CDR3aa: CASSPPTGPLKGETQYF
d_gene: .; abundance: .; j_gene: TRBJ2-6; v_gene: TRBV7-2; CDR3nt: TGTGCCAGCAGCATACTTACAGCCTCTGGGGCCAACGTCCTGACTTTC; CDR3aa: CASSILTASGANVLTF
d_gene: .; abundance: few; j_gene: TRBJ1-1; v_gene: TRBV10-1; CDR3nt: TGCGCCAGCAGGGAGGGGGATAACACTGAAGCTTTCTTT; CDR3aa: CASREGDNTEAFF
d_gene: .; abundance: few; j_gene: TRBJ1-1; v_gene: TRBV11-2; CDR3nt: TGTGCCAGCAGCTTAGTAGGGATAAACACTGAAGCTTTCTTT; CDR3aa: CASSLVGINTEAFF
d_gene: TRBD2; abundance: .; j_gene: TRBJ2-1; v_gene: TRBV7-3; CDR3nt: TGTGCCAGCAGCTCCGGACTAGCGGGAGGGCCGAGACTCTTC; CDR3aa: CASSSGLAGGPRLF
d_gene: TRBD2; abundance: .; j_gene: TRBJ2-2; v_gene: TRBV30; CDR3nt: TGTGCCTTTAATCGGGGGGGGCCTGACACCGGGGAGCTGTTTTTT; CDR3aa: CAFNRGGPDTGELFF
d_gene: .; abundance: .; j_gene: TRBJ2-7; v_gene: TRBV4-3; CDR3nt: TGCGCCAGCAGTATCAGGGCAGATTTCTACGAGCAGTACTTC; CDR3aa: CASSIRADFYEQYF
d_gene: .; abundance: once; j_gene: TRBJ2-3; v_gene: TRBV7-2; CDR3nt: TGTGCCAGCAGCTACCTGGGGCCTGATACGCAGTATTTT; CDR3aa: CASSYLGPDTQYF
d_gene: .; abundance: .; j_gene: TRBJ1-2; v_gene: TRBV6-1; CDR3nt: TGTGCCAGCAGTGAAGCTGCCCCACCCGCAGTGAGAGGCTACACCTTC; CDR3aa: CASSEAAPPAVRGYTF
d_gene: .; abundance: .; j_gene: TRBJ1-3; v_gene: TRBV9; CDR3nt: TGTGCCAGCAGCCCGCGACCCTCAGAGGGAAACACCATATATTTT; CDR3aa: CASSPRPSEGNTIYF
d_gene: TRBD2; abundance: .; j_gene: TRBJ2-7; v_gene: TRBV30; CDR3nt: TGTGCCTGGACCCTCGGTCGGGGGGGCCCCTACGAGCAGTACTTC; CDR3aa: CAWTLGRGGPYEQYF
d_gene: .; abundance: .; j_gene: TRBJ1-2; v_gene: TRBV29-1; CDR3nt: TGCAGCGTCCTCTTCTATGGCTACACCTTC; CDR3aa: CSVLFYGYTF
d_gene: .; abundance: .; j_gene: TRBJ1-4; v_gene: TRBV19; CDR3nt: TGTGCCAGTCGGGGGCGGTCGGGGGAAAAACTGTTTTTT; CDR3aa: CASRGRSGEKLFF
d_gene: TRBD2; abundance: .; j_gene: TRBJ2-3; v_gene: TRBV7-9; CDR3nt: TGTGCCAGCAGCTTAGGGGAGGGAGATACGCAGTATTTT; CDR3aa: CASSLGEGDTQYF
d_gene: .; abundance: .; j_gene: TRBJ2-7; v_gene: TRBV19; CDR3nt: TGTGCCAGTAGTATGGGCGGGTACTCCTACGAGCAGTACTTC; CDR3aa: CASSMGGYSYEQYF
d_gene: TRBD1; abundance: .; j_gene: TRBJ2-7; v_gene: TRBV29-1; CDR3nt: TGCAGCGTTGCGTTCACAGGGGCCTACGAGCAGTACTTC; CDR3aa: CSVAFTGAYEQYF
d_gene: .; abundance: .; j_gene: TRBJ1-6; v_gene: TRBV7-2; CDR3nt: TGTGCCAGCAGGGCCGGGAATTCACCCCTCCACTTT; CDR3aa: CASRAGNSPLHF
d_gene: .; abundance: .; j_gene: TRBJ1-2; v_gene: TRBV5-1; CDR3nt: TGCGCCAGCAGCTTGGGGGGCAACTATGGCTACACCTTC; CDR3aa: CASSLGGNYGYTF
d_gene: TRBD2; abundance: .; j_gene: TRBJ2-5; v_gene: TRBV18; CDR3nt: TGTGCCAGCTCTCCACGGGGGCGACTAGCGGGAGTTCAGACCCAGTACTTC; CDR3aa: CASSPRGRLAGVQTQYF
d_gene: .; abundance: few; j_gene: TRBJ1-1; v_gene: TRBV29-1; CDR3nt: TGCAGCGTTGAAGGTTATAGACAGGCGAACACTGAAGCTTTCTTT; CDR3aa: CSVEGYRQANTEAFF
d_gene: TRBD1; abundance: .; j_gene: TRBJ2-7; v_gene: TRBV18; CDR3nt: TGTGCCAGCTCACTGGGGACAGGCTCCTACGAGCAGTACTTC; CDR3aa: CASSLGTGSYEQYF